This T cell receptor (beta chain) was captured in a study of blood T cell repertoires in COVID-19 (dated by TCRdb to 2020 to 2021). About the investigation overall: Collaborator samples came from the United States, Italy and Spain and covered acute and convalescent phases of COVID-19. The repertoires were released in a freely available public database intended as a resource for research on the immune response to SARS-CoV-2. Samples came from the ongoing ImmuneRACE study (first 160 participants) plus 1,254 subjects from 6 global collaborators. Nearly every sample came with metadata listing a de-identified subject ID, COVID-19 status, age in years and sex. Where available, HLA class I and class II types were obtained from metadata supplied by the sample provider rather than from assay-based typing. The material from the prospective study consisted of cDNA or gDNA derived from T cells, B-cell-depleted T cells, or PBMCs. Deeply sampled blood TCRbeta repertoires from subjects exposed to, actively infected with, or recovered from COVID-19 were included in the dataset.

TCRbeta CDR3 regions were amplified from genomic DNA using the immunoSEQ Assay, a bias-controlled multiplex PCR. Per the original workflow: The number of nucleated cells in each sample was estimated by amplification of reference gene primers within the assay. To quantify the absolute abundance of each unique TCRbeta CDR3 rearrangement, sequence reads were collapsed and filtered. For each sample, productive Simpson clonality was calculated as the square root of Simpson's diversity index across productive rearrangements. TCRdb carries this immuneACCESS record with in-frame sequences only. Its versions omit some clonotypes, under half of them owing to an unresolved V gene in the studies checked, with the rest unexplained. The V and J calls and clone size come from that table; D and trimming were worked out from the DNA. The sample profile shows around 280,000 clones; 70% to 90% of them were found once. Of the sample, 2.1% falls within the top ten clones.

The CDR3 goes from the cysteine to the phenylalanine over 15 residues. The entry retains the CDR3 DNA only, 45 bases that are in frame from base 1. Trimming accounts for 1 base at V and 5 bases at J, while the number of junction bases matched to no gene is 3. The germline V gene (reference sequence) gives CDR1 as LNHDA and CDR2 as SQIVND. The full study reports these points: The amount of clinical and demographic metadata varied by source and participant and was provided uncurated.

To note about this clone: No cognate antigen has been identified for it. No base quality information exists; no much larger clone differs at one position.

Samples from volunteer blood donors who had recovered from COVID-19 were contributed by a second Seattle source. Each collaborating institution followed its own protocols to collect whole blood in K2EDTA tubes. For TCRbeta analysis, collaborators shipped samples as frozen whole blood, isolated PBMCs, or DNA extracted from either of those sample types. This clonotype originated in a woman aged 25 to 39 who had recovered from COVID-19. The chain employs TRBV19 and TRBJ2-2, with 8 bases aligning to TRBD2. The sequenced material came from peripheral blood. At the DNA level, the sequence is TGTGCCAGTAGTATAGGAGCGGGAGTAACCGGGGAGCTGTTTTTT. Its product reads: CASSIGAGVTGELFF.